The T cell receptor beta chain described here comes from a study of blood T cell repertoires in COVID-19. The wider study: T cells, B-cell-depleted T cells, or PBMCs supplied cDNA or gDNA.

Original data processing: Nucleated cell counts were estimated from reference gene primer amplification. This table comes from immunoSEQ multiplex PCR, and its TCRdb copy is limited to in-frame clones, with some not included. Clonal size and the V and J genes are those of that table, whereas D and trimming came from the DNA. The sample lists about 110,000 clones, approximately 90% occurring once. The CDR3 covers 14 residues. CDR1 is GTSNPN and CDR2 is SVGIG in the germline V gene (reference sequence). V was pared by 4 bases and J by 6 bases, with 13 bases between. The chain joins TRBV30 to TRBJ1-6, with D possibly being TRBD1 (6 bases). The receptor comes from a human donor in a cohort sampled during active COVID-19. Sequencing was done on a sample of peripheral blood. DNA for the CDR3: TGTGCCTGGACCATTGCAGGGGCTAATTCACCCCTCCACTTT. As protein: CAWTIAGANSPLHF.